This T cell receptor (beta chain) was found in a study of blood T cells in healthy people across ages. A minimum of 6.5 million PBMCs was isolated per sample. The germline CDR1 and CDR2 sequences are MNHNY and SVGAGI (reference sequence). This CDR3 spans 15 amino acids. After removal of 6 bases from V and 0 bases from J, the junction contained 5 bases not matched to a gene. Regarding the study as a whole: The study lacked donor CMV status, which possibly confounded expanded clonotype changes.

The authors ran a second PCR of roughly 7 to 11 cycles using a sample-barcoded 5' primer and a J-beta primer mix. TCRdb fed the 5' RACE reads into MiXCR, producing one record per CDR3 protein. This sample yields 550,000 to 650,000 distinct CDR3 sequences, of which about 29% are seen a single time; about 3.9% belongs to the top ten. Concerning this clonotype itself: Its antigen is still unknown.

A further study also used this sample, focusing on T cells of mothers and their children. That paper adds: Sample barcodes plus 2-4 random nucleotides came from the M1S primer.

The clonotype originates from a boy under 10 years old in good health. The specimen was blood. The chain uses TRBV6-6 and TRBJ1-1, with 9 bases aligning to TRBD1. The CDR3 bases are TGTGCCAGCAGCCAGGGGACAGGGATGAACACTGAAGCTTTCTTT. This gives the protein CASSQGTGMNTEAFF.